These T cell receptor beta chains were read from a single sample in a study of blood T cell repertoires in COVID-19. The method was immunoSEQ multiplex PCR; TCRdb's version includes in-frame clones alone and lacks a portion of them. The sample holds over 200,000 clones, 88% seen once. The sequenced sample was PBMCs or T cells enriched from blood (not recorded which). The receptor source for this set is a woman in her twenties or thirties who had been exposed to COVID-19. Both conserved end residues are trimmed from each CDR3. Each record gives: V gene, J gene, CDR3 protein.

TRBV12-5	TRBJ2-7	ASGSLPSGSNYEQY
TRBV6-5	TRBJ1-6	ASRRRENSPLH
TRBV6-1	TRBJ2-3	ASSESAYTQY
TRBV2	TRBJ1-5	ASSEQGGTGGQPQH
TRBV30	TRBJ1-2	ACNTGTGGSTYGYT
TRBV4-1	TRBJ2-5	ASSLDVRPREAQY
TRBV5-4	TRBJ2-5	ASSPRVGHQETQY
TRBV6-1	TRBJ1-5	ASSFGQGRNQPQH
TRBV11-2	TRBJ1-2	ASSSLKQGLLYGYT
TRBV18	TRBJ2-1	ASSPTSVGLGEQF
TRBV6-5	TRBJ1-3	ASRETGGAGNTIY
TRBV11-2	TRBJ2-7	ASSLDMGGRYEQY
TRBV20-1	TRBJ2-7	SAWGQFEQY
TRBV11-2	TRBJ2-2	ASSLRGQGLGELF
TRBV20-1	TRBJ1-4	SASTSADRGEKLF
TRBV19	TRBJ2-7	ASSKGGASGLPYEQY
TRBV11-2	TRBJ1-5	ASSLDAGGGNQPQH
TRBV25-1	TRBJ2-5	ASSIAGTSGRETQY
TRBV9	TRBJ1-1	ASSDQDRRDTEAF
TRBV11-2	TRBJ2-1	ASSMSGRGNEQF
TRBV5-4	TRBJ1-1	ASSFEGNTEAF
TRBV6-1	TRBJ1-2	ASSEQGSGVNGYT
TRBV10-3	TRBJ1-5	AISEIQEGQPQH
TRBV18	TRBJ1-1	ASSVSGENTEAF
TRBV2	TRBJ2-3	ASSERPSREGPGPPDTQY
TRBV4-1	TRBJ2-3	ASSQGDGQNTDTQY
TRBV30	TRBJ2-7	AWSVLSYEQY
TRBV7-2	TRBJ1-6	ASSGTGRFGQSPLH
TRBV6-5	TRBJ2-2	ASSSWDLTNTGELF
TRBV2	TRBJ2-5	ASSFVPGQEETQY
TRBV19	TRBJ2-1	ASSMRGRAYNEQF
TRBV11-1	TRBJ1-1	ASRPRGDRLNTEAF
TRBV6-4	TRBJ1-4	ASSFPPGRDLTTNEKLF
TRBV7-9	TRBJ2-1	ASSFPGLAGGPGEQF
TRBV30	TRBJ2-7	AWNLRTFGEQY
TRBV28	TRBJ2-3	ASSPGVTDTQY
TRBV5-1	TRBJ2-3	ASSHGTSGRTSTDTQY
TRBV6-1	TRBJ1-1	ASSEREYTEAF
TRBV27	TRBJ2-1	ASSCTGFLDEQF
TRBV11-2	TRBJ2-5	ASSLQGRGETQY
TRBV6-5	TRBJ2-1	ASSRTEMNEQF
TRBV19	TRBJ2-7	ASSIGQGELEQY
TRBV11-2	TRBJ1-4	ASSFRGGMSTNEKLF
TRBV9	TRBJ2-1	ASSAAMAGGLFNEQF
TRBV10-2	TRBJ1-3	ASSGTGVNTIY
TRBV30	TRBJ2-7	AWKETTSYEQY
TRBV7-9	TRBJ1-5	ASSPGQGPNQPQH
TRBV12-5	TRBJ2-1	ASGLAGSSYNEQF
TRBV7-9	TRBJ2-7	ASSYGRTRREDEQY
TRBV2	TRBJ2-3	ASSESSGNTQY
TRBV5-1	TRBJ2-5	ASSLTGVAETQY
TRBV27	TRBJ2-2	ASSFSRRGQGTTGELF
TRBV11-2	TRBJ2-1	ASSPPHRGRDEQF
TRBV27	TRBJ2-2	ASSQTLVRAGELF
TRBV5-1	TRBJ1-2	ASSLDRTYGYT
TRBV4-1	TRBJ2-1	ASSQGSGNEQF
TRBV19	TRBJ1-1	ASSIARGTEAF
TRBV11-2	TRBJ2-1	ASSLVAGGGNEQF
TRBV9	TRBJ2-1	ASSVVGDNEQF
TRBV29-1	TRBJ1-5	SVGGGNQPQH